Shown below are 4 T cell receptor beta chains from a single sample sequenced in a study of cytomegalovirus exposure and HLA in healthy donors (dated by TCRdb to 2016 to 2017). The library was generated by the immunoSEQ multiplex PCR assay. For the multiplex PCR, a mixture combining 60 forward primers for TCR Vbeta segments and 13 reverse primers for TCR Jbeta segments was used. TCRdb retrieved this table from immuneACCESS and kept in-frame rearrangements only. Not all clones are present; in checked studies, unresolved V genes account for under half, and no reason is known for the remainder. For this sample the table gives some 150,000 clones, of which around 73% were detected only once. The top ten constitute approximately 15% of the sample. Sequenced input: PBMCs. All receptors derive from a human donor in good health.

V usage is TRBV28 and J usage is TRBJ1-4; 7 bases line up with TRBD1. Trimming at V came to 1 base and at J to 3 bases, leaving 8 bases not matched to a gene. Per the germline V gene, CDR1 is MDHEN and CDR2 is SYDVKM. The CDR3 consists of 17 residues. CDR3 sequence (DNA): TGTGCCAGCAGTTTATTATCCAGGGGGGAGGCTAATGAAAAACTGTTTTTT. It translates to CASSLLSRGEANEKLFF.

This chain links TRBV14 with TRBJ2-7; 7 bases are shared with TRBD1. CDR3 size: 15 residues. Trimming at V came to 3 bases and at J to 3 bases, leaving 8 bases not matched to a gene. CDR1 is SGHDN, CDR2 FVKESK, per germline. The CDR3 protein is CASSHLQGLDYEQYF. The CDR3 bases are TGTGCCAGCAGCCACCTACAGGGGCTGGACTACGAGCAGTACTTC.

The chain couples TRBV27 to TRBJ1-2, with D uncertain. Germline CDR1 is MNHEY and CDR2 is SMNVEV (reference sequence). The CDR3 runs 14 residues. Trimming stripped 1 base from V and 4 bases from J, with 10 bases between. This chain's CDR3 is CASSLYSGSYGYTF. CDR3 sequence (DNA): TGTGCCAGCAGTTTATATTCGGGGAGCTATGGCTACACCTTC.

The V call is TRBV5-1, the J call TRBJ2-7; 11 bases agree with TRBD2. Germline V gene lookup returns CDR1 SGHRS and CDR2 YFSETQ. V was pared by 1 base and J by 5 bases, with 5 bases of the junction left unmatched. The CDR3 is 15 amino acids. The CDR3 spells CASSLNLGLADEQYF. In nucleotides, the CDR3 is TGCGCCAGCAGCTTGAACCTGGGACTAGCGGACGAGCAGTACTTC.